Following are 3 T cell receptor beta chains from one sample sequenced in a study of control samples from healthy donors and cancer patients. The data were produced by immunoSEQ multiplex PCR, yet TCRdb's version contains in-frame clones alone and is incomplete. The data contain roughly 120,000 clones, approximately 90% of them singletons. The specimen was PBMCs. All receptors come from a woman in her sixties or seventies with lung cancer.

Only one count was recorded for this clone. The CDR3 sequence is CASTPGQGNYGYTF. CDR3 DNA sequence: TGTGCCAGCACTCCGGGACAGGGCAACTATGGCTACACCTTC. The J gene is TRBJ1-2, the V gene TRBV2; 9 bases are shared with TRBD1. Germline V gene sequence: CDR1 SNHLY, CDR2 FYNNEI. This CDR3 spans 14 amino acids. V was pared by 7 bases and J by 2 bases, with 5 bases of the junction left unmatched.

The gene calls are TRBV5-1 and TRBJ2-1; TRBD2 aligns across 9 bases. The CDR3 length is 16 residues. The V and J ends lost 4 bases and 2 bases, in that order; junction bases with no gene match: 7. The germline gives CDR1 SGHRS, CDR2 YFSETQ. CDR3 bases: TGCGCCAGCAGCACCCGACTAGCGGAGGCCTACAATGAGCAGTTCTTC. This encodes CASSTRLAEAYNEQFF.

V is TRBV30 and J is TRBJ2-7; D unclear. V lost 2 bases, J lost 1 base, and 18 bases lay in between. From germline, CDR1 is GTSNPN and CDR2 SVGIG (reference sequence). The CDR3 consists of 16 residues. This CDR3 reads CAWSPLGLRRSYEQYF. CDR3 coding DNA: TGTGCCTGGAGTCCCCTGGGCCTCCGACGGTCCTACGAGCAGTACTTC. Full variable domain (remainder filled in from reference TRBV30 and TRBJ2-7): SQTIHQWPATLVQPVGSPLSLECTVEGTSNPNLYWYRQAAGRGLQLLFYSVGIGQISSEVPQNLSASRPQDRQFILSSKKLLLSDSGFYLCAWSPLGLRRSYEQYFGPGTRLTVT.